The entry below gives a single T cell receptor beta chain sequence along with its context. As yet, its antigen is unknown. This entry comes from a study of cytomegalovirus exposure and HLA in healthy donors. Study results and caveats: The HLA-A and HLA-B alleles of most subjects were reportedly predicted accurately from TCR beta sequences.

PCR amplification relied on 60 Vbeta primers (plus 13 Jbeta primers). Here immunoSEQ multiplex PCR was the method, and the copy in TCRdb shows in-frame clones only, minus some. The profile covers 110,000 to 150,000 clones, with roughly 73% appearing a single time and roughly 1.6% taken by the ten largest. As for the donors, each was a healthy bone marrow donor. The specimen was PBMCs. This clonotype was obtained from a female donor in good health and CMV-seronegative.

This CDR3 is CARTGLSYEQYF. The DNA for the CDR3 is TGTGCCAGGACAGGGTTATCCTACGAGCAGTACTTC. The chain couples TRBV2 to TRBJ2-7; 7 positions agree with TRBD1. Trimming took 9 bases from V and 1 from J; bases not matched to a gene: 3. The CDR3 runs to 12 residues. Per germline, CDR1 SNHLY and CDR2 FYNNEI. Based on the CDR3 plus reference TRBV2 and TRBJ2-7, the full variable domain is EPEVTQTPSHQVTQMGQEVILRCVPISNHLYFYWYRQILGQKVEFLVSFYNNEISEKSEIFDDQFSVERPDGSNFTLKIRSTKLEDSAMYFCARTGLSYEQYFGPGTRLTVT.